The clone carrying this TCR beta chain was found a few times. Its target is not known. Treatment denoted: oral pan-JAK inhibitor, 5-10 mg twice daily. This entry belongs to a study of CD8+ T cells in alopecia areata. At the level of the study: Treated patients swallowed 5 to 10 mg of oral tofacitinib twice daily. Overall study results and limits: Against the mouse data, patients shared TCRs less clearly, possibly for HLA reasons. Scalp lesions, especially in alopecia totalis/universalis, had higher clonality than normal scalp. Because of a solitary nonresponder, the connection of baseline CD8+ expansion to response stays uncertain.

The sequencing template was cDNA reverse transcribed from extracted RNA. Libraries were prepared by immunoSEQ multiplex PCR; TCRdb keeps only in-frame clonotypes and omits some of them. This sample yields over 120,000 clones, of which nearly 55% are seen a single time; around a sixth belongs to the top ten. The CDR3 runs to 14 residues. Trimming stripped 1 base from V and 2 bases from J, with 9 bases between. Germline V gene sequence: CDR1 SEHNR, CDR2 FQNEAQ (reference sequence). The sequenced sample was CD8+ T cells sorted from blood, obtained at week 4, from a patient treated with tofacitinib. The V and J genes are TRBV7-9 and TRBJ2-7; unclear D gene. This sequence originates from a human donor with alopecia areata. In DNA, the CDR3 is TGTGCCAGCAGCTTAGACCTACAAGCCTACGAGCAGTACTTC. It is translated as CASSLDLQAYEQYF. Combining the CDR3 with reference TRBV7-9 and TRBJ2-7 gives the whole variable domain DTGVSQNPRHKITKRGQNVTFRCDPISEHNRLYWYRQTLGQGPEFLTYFQNEAQLEKSRLLSDRFSAERPKGSFSTLEIQRTEQGDSAMYLCASSLDLQAYEQYFGPGTRLTVT.